The present T cell receptor (beta chain) was sequenced within a study of blood T cell repertoires in COVID-19. Study-level background: Italy, Spain and the United States were the sources of the convalescent and acute COVID-19 samples.

V lost 2 bases to trimming and J lost 6 bases, with 14 bases between them. Germline V gene data show CDR1 as MNHEY and CDR2 as SVGEGT. The length of the CDR3 is 15 residues. Under the authors' procedure: Estimated nucleated cell counts came from reference gene primer amplification. Libraries were prepared by immunoSEQ multiplex PCR; TCRdb keeps only in-frame clonotypes and omits some of them. From that table come the V and J calls and clone size; the DNA was used to work out D and trimming. The top ten hold 0.88% of the sample, which has over 150,000 clones, around nine tenths seen once. The receptor's source is a woman aged 18-35 years who had recovered from COVID-19. This chain links TRBV6-2 or TRBV6-3 with TRBJ1-5, with a possible D match to TRBD1 (5 bases). The sample taken for sequencing was peripheral blood. The CDR3 loop reads CASSYVRGVFQPQHF. The CDR3, as DNA: TGTGCCAGCAGTTACGTTCGGGGGGTGTTTCAGCCCCAGCATTTT.